Reported below is one T cell receptor beta chain. This clonotype turned up a few times. Its cognate antigen has yet to be identified. It has no much larger one-base neighbor in the sample; base qualities were not kept. Library preparation was by PCR. TCRdb shows the sequencer as Illumina HiSeq 2500. TCR library preparation used molecular barcoding, with unique molecular identifiers applied to normalize quantification of the TCRbeta repertoire. In TCRdb, the public reads were trimmed at Q25 with fastp and aligned with MiXCR, with productive beta chains retained. All rows with the same CDR3 protein become a single entry with the most common DNA and genes. The sample yields roughly 200,000 distinct CDR3 sequences; approximately 9% were counted once. Together, the top ten hold approximately 6.6% of the sample. The data belong to a study of T-cell reconstitution after alpha-beta-depleted transplantation in children (dated by TCRdb to about 2016). Turning to the overall study: Using TCR repertoire profiling, the study quantitatively followed how T-cell immune reconstitution unfolded in children after TCRalphabeta/CD19-depleted allogeneic hematopoietic cell transplantation.

From the cysteine through the phenylalanine, the CDR3 covers 13 amino acids. Only the CDR3 portion is preserved as DNA: 39 bases, with reading frame beginning at the first base. V is clipped by 10 bases and J by 0 bases, and the sequence between their germline boundaries is 11 bases long. The germline V gene yields SNHLY for CDR1 and FYNNEI for CDR2. The sequencing used PBMCs from the stem cell graft donor, collected from the stem cell graft. The source of this sequence is a human donor who donated a stem cell graft to a child with acute lymphoblastic leukemia. The chain couples TRBV2 to TRBJ2-3; the D gene cannot be resolved reliably. The CDR3 protein is CATSADSTDTQYF. The DNA sequence follows: TGTGCCACCTCGGCGGACAGCACAGATACGCAGTATTTT.